These T cell receptor beta chains were read from a single sample in a study of blood T cell repertoires in COVID-19. The data were produced by immunoSEQ multiplex PCR, yet TCRdb's version contains in-frame clones alone and is incomplete. The table includes around 58,000 clones, approximately 85% detected once. The sample comprised peripheral blood. The source of these receptors is a woman aged 55-70 years with COVID-19, enrolled during active disease. Each CDR3 is given with its conserved first and last residue. D genes are given only for firm matches. Clone size is stated in some rows and not others, as once, few, many or a class when expanded.

CDR3 protein	CDR3 DNA	V gene	J gene	D gene	clone size
CASSMPGVLETQYF	TGTGCCAGTAGTATGCCGGGGGTATTAGAGACCCAGTACTTC	TRBV19	TRBJ2-5	.	.
CASSPNLAGGPSDEQFF	TGTGCCAGCAGCCCAAACCTGGCGGGAGGGCCCTCGGATGAGCAGTTCTTC	TRBV7-2	TRBJ2-1	TRBD2	.
CSVGQGLFGTGELFF	TGCAGCGTGGGACAGGGTCTTTTTGGCACCGGGGAGCTGTTTTTT	TRBV29-1	TRBJ2-2	TRBD1	.
CASSQRKGAAGELFF	TGTGCCAGCAGCCAGAGGAAGGGGGCAGCCGGGGAGCTGTTTTTT	TRBV5-4	TRBJ2-2	TRBD1	.
CASTFWEGLEEQFF	TGTGCCAGCACTTTCTGGGAGGGGTTGGAGGAGCAGTTCTTC	TRBV7-9	TRBJ2-1	TRBD2	.
CASSYAQINEQFF	TGTGCCAGCAGTTACGCCCAGATCAATGAGCAGTTCTTC	TRBV6-5	TRBJ2-1	.	.
CAWSDGSIIHTIYF	TGTGCCTGGAGTGACGGGTCTATTATCCACACCATATATTTT	TRBV30	TRBJ1-3	.	.
CASSYRENEQFF	TGTGCCAGCAGTTACCGGGAGAATGAGCAGTTCTTC	TRBV6-5	TRBJ2-1	.	.
CASSQGLGQDGETQYF	TGCGCCAGCAGCCAAGGCCTTGGGCAGGATGGGGAGACCCAGTACTTC	TRBV4-3	TRBJ2-5	.	once
CASSLDRGWYEQYF	TGTGCCAGCAGCCTGGACAGAGGGTGGTACGAGCAGTACTTC	TRBV6-5	TRBJ2-7	.	.
CASSIAGVSNEQYF	TGTGCCAGTAGTATAGCAGGGGTGAGCAACGAGCAGTACTTC	TRBV19	TRBJ2-7	.	.
CASSPISGYNEQFF	TGCGCCAGCAGCCCTATTAGCGGGTACAATGAGCAGTTCTTC	TRBV4-3	TRBJ2-1	TRBD2	.
CASSLRGSADTQYF	TGCGCCAGCAGCTTGAGGGGTTCCGCAGATACGCAGTATTTT	TRBV5-1	TRBJ2-3	.	.
CATRAQGADYGYTF	TGTGCCACCAGAGCACAGGGGGCGGACTATGGCTACACCTTC	TRBV15	TRBJ1-2	TRBD1	.
CASENRAAGGGAFF	TGTGCCAGCGAAAACAGGGCAGCAGGCGGTGGAGCTTTCTTT	TRBV19	TRBJ1-1	.	.
CASSQRRDGRDNTEAFF	TGTGCCAGCAGCCAGCGCCGGGACGGGAGAGATAACACTGAAGCTTTCTTT	TRBV16	TRBJ1-1	.	.
CASSLRTGFDTGELFF	TGTGCCAGCAGCTTGAGGACAGGGTTCGACACCGGGGAGCTGTTTTTT	TRBV7-8	TRBJ2-2	TRBD1	.
CASSLFRVTYEQYF	TGTGCCAGCAGTTTGTTCAGGGTTACCTACGAGCAGTACTTC	TRBV27	TRBJ2-7	.	.
CASSQVARRASTYEQYF	TGTGCCAGCAGCCAAGTCGCGCGCAGGGCCTCAACCTACGAGCAGTACTTC	TRBV14	TRBJ2-7	.	.
CAIAVGGGTDTQYF	TGTGCCATCGCGGTGGGGGGAGGCACAGATACGCAGTATTTT	TRBV10-3	TRBJ2-3	.	.
CASSYPDSNTDTQYF	TGTGCCAGCAGTTACCCCGACTCTAACACAGATACGCAGTATTTT	TRBV6-6	TRBJ2-3	.	.
CSASFSSGNTGELFF	TGCAGTGCTAGTTTTTCTAGCGGGAACACCGGGGAGCTGTTTTTT	TRBV20-1	TRBJ2-2	TRBD2	few
CASSPDRYLYEQYF	TGTGCCAGTAGTCCGGACAGGTACCTCTACGAGCAGTACTTC	TRBV19	TRBJ2-7	TRBD1	.
CASNRGAEAFF	TGTGCCAGCAATAGGGGCGCTGAAGCTTTCTTT	TRBV7-9	TRBJ1-1	.	.
CASSLGDRGTPVDTQYF	TGTGCCAGCAGCTTGGGGGACAGGGGGACACCGGTGGATACGCAGTATTTT	TRBV5-8	TRBJ2-3	TRBD1	.
CASSYQGLAGETQYF	TGCGCCAGCAGCTACCAAGGACTAGCGGGAGAGACCCAGTACTTC	TRBV5-1	TRBJ2-5	TRBD2	.
CASSPSAGLNTGELFF	TGCGCCAGCAGCCCCTCGGCAGGGCTGAACACCGGGGAGCTGTTTTTT	TRBV5-1	TRBJ2-2	.	.
CAWSVLPGQGYEQYF	TGTGCCTGGAGTGTACTACCCGGACAGGGTTACGAGCAGTACTTC	TRBV30	TRBJ2-7	TRBD1	.
CARSLEQRPYEQYF	TGTGCCAGAAGCTTGGAGCAGCGACCCTACGAGCAGTACTTC	TRBV5-3	TRBJ2-7	.	.
CASSPYGAGEKLFF	TGTGCCAGCTCACCCTATGGGGCTGGGGAAAAACTGTTTTTT	TRBV18	TRBJ1-4	.	.
CASSQNLGGMGQFF	TGCGCCAGCAGCCAAAACCTAGGGGGAATGGGGCAGTTCTTC	TRBV4-3	TRBJ2-1	.	.
CATSTSGTSLEQYF	TGTGCCACCAGCACCAGCGGGACCTCACTCGAGCAGTACTTC	TRBV15	TRBJ2-7	TRBD2	once
CAAGDRGSRLRYNEQFF	TGTGCCGCGGGGGACAGGGGGTCCAGATTACGATACAATGAGCAGTTCTTC	TRBV28	TRBJ2-1	TRBD1	.
CAIPGQGVHEQFF	TGTGCCATCCCGGGACAGGGGGTCCATGAGCAGTTCTTC	TRBV6-5	TRBJ2-1	TRBD1	.
CASSLWGGPQGSYNEQFF	TGTGCCAGCAGTTTATGGGGGGGACCGCAGGGCTCCTACAATGAGCAGTTCTTC	TRBV27	TRBJ2-1	TRBD2	.
CAWSPTGGGNQPQHF	TGTGCCTGGAGCCCGACAGGGGGAGGCAATCAGCCCCAGCATTTT	TRBV30	TRBJ1-5	TRBD1	.
CASSEARTGGGKLFF	TGTGCCAGCAGTGAAGCGCGGACGGGAGGAGGGAAACTGTTTTTT	TRBV2	TRBJ1-4	.	.
CASSYFTSYEQYF	TGTGCCAGCAGTTACTTTACAAGTTACGAGCAGTACTTC	TRBV6-2/TRBV6-3	TRBJ2-7	.	.
CAWSGGWIRQGSFYNSPLHF	TGTGCCTGGAGTGGTGGATGGATTCGACAGGGTTCTTTTTATAATTCACCCCTCCACTTT	TRBV30	TRBJ1-6	TRBD1	.
CASSLGQGLEAFF	TGTGCCAGCAGCTTGGGACAGGGACTTGAAGCTTTCTTT	TRBV11-3	TRBJ1-1	TRBD1	.